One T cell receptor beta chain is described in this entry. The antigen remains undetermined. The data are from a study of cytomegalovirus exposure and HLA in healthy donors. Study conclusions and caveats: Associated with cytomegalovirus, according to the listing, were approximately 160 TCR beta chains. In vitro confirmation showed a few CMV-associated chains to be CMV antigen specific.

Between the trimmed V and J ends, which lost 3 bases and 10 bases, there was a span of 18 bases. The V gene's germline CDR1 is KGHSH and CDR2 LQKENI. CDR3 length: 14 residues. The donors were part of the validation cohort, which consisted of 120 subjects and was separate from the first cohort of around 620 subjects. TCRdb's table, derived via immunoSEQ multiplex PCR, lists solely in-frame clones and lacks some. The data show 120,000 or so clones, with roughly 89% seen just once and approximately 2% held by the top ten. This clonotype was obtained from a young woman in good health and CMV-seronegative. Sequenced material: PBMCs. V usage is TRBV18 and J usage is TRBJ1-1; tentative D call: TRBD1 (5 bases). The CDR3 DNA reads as TGTGCCAGCTCACCGCCGGGACTTACAAACGGAGCTTTCTTT. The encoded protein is CASSPPGLTNGAFF.